The 17 T cell receptor beta chains given below trace back to one sample, sequenced in a study of shared clonotypes between healthy human individuals. Only in-frame clones appear in the TCRdb table, and some are missing; sequencing was by immunoSEQ multiplex PCR. The sample comprises roughly 590,000 clones, nearly 97% of which are singletons, and about 0.11% rests with the top ten. Positive CCR7 selection of CD45RO-negative cells yielded the naive CD8 cells, and terminally differentiated effector memory CD45RA+ cells were excluded. The sequencing input was naive CD8+ T cells sorted from blood. The receptor source for this set is a woman in her thirties in good health.

This clone is a singleton in its sample. CDR3 amino acids: CASSEVGLAEEYEQYF. CDR3 nucleotides: TGTGCCAGCAGTGAGGTAGGACTAGCGGAGGAGTACGAGCAGTACTTC. This chain connects TRBV2 to TRBJ2-7; 10 nucleotides match TRBD2. Trimming cost V 3 bases and J 4 bases; bases outside gene matches: 9. The CDR3 covers 16 residues. Germline CDR1 and CDR2: SNHLY and FYNNEI.

This clone has just a few counts. The chain recombines TRBV27 with TRBJ1-5; TRBD1 is a possible D gene (6 bases). Germline CDR1 MNHEY, CDR2 SMNVEV (reference sequence). Trimming shortened V by 5 bases and J by 3 bases, and 11 bases separated the two germline ends. The CDR3 contains 14 residues. CDR3 protein: CASSEGGFNQPQHF. The CDR3 bases are TGTGCCAGCAGTGAAGGGGGGTTCAATCAGCCCCAGCATTTT.

The chain uses TRBV5-1 and TRBJ2-2; 8 nucleotides match TRBD2. The CDR3 has 18 amino acids. Per germline, CDR1 SGHRS and CDR2 YFSETQ. V shed 0 bases and J 4 bases; nucleotides not matched to a gene: 11. CDR3 protein: CASSLALPGLVGTGELFF. CDR3 in DNA: TGCGCCAGCAGCTTGGCCCTTCCGGGACTAGTAGGCACCGGGGAGCTGTTTTTT.

The chain couples TRBV7-9 to TRBJ2-7, with 8 bases that match TRBD2. V was clipped by 5 bases and J by 5 bases; unmatched bases: 11. CDR1 and CDR2 (germline): SEHNR, FQNEAQ (reference sequence). This CDR3 comprises 15 residues. The CDR3 region is CASSPNQREIDEQYF. DNA of the CDR3: TGTGCCAGCAGCCCTAATCAGCGGGAGATCGACGAGCAGTACTTC. Full variable domain (rest looked up from reference TRBV7-9 and TRBJ2-7): DTGVSQNPRHKITKRGQNVTFRCDPISEHNRLYWYRQTLGQGPEFLTYFQNEAQLEKSRLLSDRFSAERPKGSFSTLEIQRTEQGDSAMYLCASSPNQREIDEQYFGPGTRLTVT.

The chain recombines TRBV7-8 with TRBJ2-3; weak D call: TRBD1 (6 bases). This CDR3 region has 15 residues. The V end was cut by 8 bases, the J end by 2 bases, with 17 bases between. Per germline, CDR1 SGHVS and CDR2 FQNEAQ. CDR3 sequence (DNA): TGTGCCAGCGGCAAACTACGGACAGCCACAGATACGCAGTATTTT. Protein sequence: CASGKLRTATDTQYF. The whole variable domain, filled in from reference TRBV7-8 and TRBJ2-3, reads GAGVSQSPRYKVAKRGQDVALRCDPISGHVSLFWYQQALGQGPEFLTYFQNEAQLDKSGLPSDRFFAERPEGSVSTLKIQRTQQEDSAVYLCASGKLRTATDTQYFGPGTRLTVL.

This clone has only a few counts. The CDR3 DNA follows: TGTGCCAGTAGTAGATTTACTAGCACAGATACGCAGTATTTT. It codes for CASSRFTSTDTQYF. This rearrangement joins TRBV19 to TRBJ2-3; D is unclear. Germline CDR1 is LNHDA and CDR2 is SQIVND (reference sequence). V dropped 4 bases and J dropped 0 bases, with 8 bases sitting between them. This CDR3 comprises 14 residues. Based on the CDR3 plus reference TRBV19 and TRBJ2-3, the full variable domain is DGGITQSPKYLFRKEGQNVTLSCEQNLNHDAMYWYRQDPGQGLRLIYYSQIVNDFQKGDIAEGYSVSREKKESFPLTVTSAQKNPTAFYLCASSRFTSTDTQYFGPGTRLTVL.

The genes are TRBV28 and TRBJ1-1; D perhaps matches TRBD1 (5 bases). There are 14 residues in the CDR3. Germline assignment: CDR1 MDHEN and CDR2 SYDVKM. V dropped 5 bases and J dropped 6 bases, with 16 bases sitting between them. The CDR3 nucleotides read TGTGCCAGCAGTCTCTCGACAGTAGGACCTGAAGCTTTCTTT. Amino acid sequence: CASSLSTVGPEAFF.

V and J are TRBV7-8 and TRBJ2-3; D unclear. CDR3 length equals 12 residues. Germline CDR1 is SGHVS and CDR2 is FQNEAQ. V lost 2 bases and J lost 4, with 4 bases in between. CDR3: CASSLLPDTQYF. CDR3 DNA sequence: TGTGCCAGCAGCTTACTTCCAGATACGCAGTATTTT.

The chain has TRBV10-2 and TRBJ1-1; D call uncertain. The germline V gene has CDR1 WSHSY and CDR2 SAAADI. Between the trimmed V and J ends, which lost 3 bases and 2 bases, there was a span of 16 bases. The CDR3 sequence is 16 residues long. CDR3 sequence (DNA): TGCGCCAGCAGTGACCCTGGGTGGGGAACAAACACTGAAGCTTTCTTT. It codes for CASSDPGWGTNTEAFF.

The chain uses TRBV28 and TRBJ2-7, with 10 nucleotides matching TRBD1. In germline, CDR1 is MDHEN, CDR2 SYDVKM. The V and J ends lost 6 bases and 0 bases, in that order; junction bases with no gene match: 2. This CDR3 spans 14 amino acids. CDR3 in amino acids: CASSRTGGSYEQYF. CDR3 coding DNA: TGTGCCAGCAGCAGGACAGGGGGCTCCTACGAGCAGTACTTC.

This rearrangement joins TRBV5-5 to TRBJ1-1, with 7 bases identical to TRBD1. This CDR3 has 14 residues. V was clipped by 4 bases and J by 3 bases; unmatched bases: 6. The V gene's germline CDR1 is SGHKS and CDR2 YYEKEE (reference sequence). The CDR3 spells CASSTDRIDTEAFF. The CDR3 bases are TGTGCCAGCAGCACGGACAGGATTGACACTGAAGCTTTCTTT.

The chain couples TRBV27 to TRBJ1-1; TRBD1 aligns across 11 bases. Germline V lookup: CDR1 MNHEY, CDR2 SMNVEV (reference sequence). CDR3 length: 15 amino acids. Trimming at V came to 5 bases and at J to 5 bases, leaving 7 bases not matched to a gene. For the CDR3, the DNA is TGTGCCAGCAGTACAAACCGGGACAGGGGGACTGAAGCTTTCTTT. Translated, it gives CASSTNRDRGTEAFF.

The sample holds one count of this clone. This chain uses TRBV15 with TRBJ2-7; no clear D. The CDR3 loop spans 14 amino acids. The germline V gene has CDR1 LNHNV and CDR2 YYDKDF (reference sequence). The V end lost 0 bases, the J end lost 0 bases, and 6 bases lay between the germline ends. The CDR3 nucleotides read TGTGCCACCAGCAGAGACTCCTTCTCCTACGAGCAGTACTTC. Residues: CATSRDSFSYEQYF.

The chain couples TRBV30 to TRBJ1-1, with unresolved D. Germline-derived CDR1 and CDR2 are GTSNPN and SVGIG (reference sequence). Deletions cut 0 bases from V and 1 base from J, with 6 bases between. The CDR3 sequence is 13 residues long. The CDR3 loop reads CAWSVVWNTEAFF. CDR3 sequence (DNA): TGTGCCTGGAGTGTAGTCTGGAACACTGAAGCTTTCTTT.

The genes are TRBV16 and TRBJ2-1; D call uncertain. Germline V CDR1 and CDR2: KGHSY, FQNENV. Trimming took 2 bases from V and 6 from J, leaving 11 bases between them. The CDR3 totals 14 residues. The CDR3 coding sequence is TGTGCCAGCAGCCAAACGGCCCTTCGCAATGAGCAGTTCTTC. Translation: CASSQTALRNEQFF.

The chain joins TRBV28 to TRBJ1-1; unclear D gene. The V end was cut by 3 bases, the J end by 4 bases, with 12 bases between. Germline CDR1 and CDR2: MDHEN and SYDVKM. There are 14 residues in the CDR3. The CDR3 here is CASSLARVGTEAFF. DNA of the CDR3: TGTGCCAGCAGTTTGGCACGAGTGGGCACTGAAGCTTTCTTT.

The V and J genes are TRBV28 and TRBJ2-5, with unresolved D. The J call may be in error: the DNA end matches TRBJ2-7 better. This CDR3 spans 12 amino acids. CDR1 is MDHEN, CDR2 SYDVKM, per germline. Here the CDR3 reads CASSLAFYEQYF. CDR3 sequence (DNA): TGTGCCAGCAGTTTAGCGTTCTACGAGCAGTACTTC.